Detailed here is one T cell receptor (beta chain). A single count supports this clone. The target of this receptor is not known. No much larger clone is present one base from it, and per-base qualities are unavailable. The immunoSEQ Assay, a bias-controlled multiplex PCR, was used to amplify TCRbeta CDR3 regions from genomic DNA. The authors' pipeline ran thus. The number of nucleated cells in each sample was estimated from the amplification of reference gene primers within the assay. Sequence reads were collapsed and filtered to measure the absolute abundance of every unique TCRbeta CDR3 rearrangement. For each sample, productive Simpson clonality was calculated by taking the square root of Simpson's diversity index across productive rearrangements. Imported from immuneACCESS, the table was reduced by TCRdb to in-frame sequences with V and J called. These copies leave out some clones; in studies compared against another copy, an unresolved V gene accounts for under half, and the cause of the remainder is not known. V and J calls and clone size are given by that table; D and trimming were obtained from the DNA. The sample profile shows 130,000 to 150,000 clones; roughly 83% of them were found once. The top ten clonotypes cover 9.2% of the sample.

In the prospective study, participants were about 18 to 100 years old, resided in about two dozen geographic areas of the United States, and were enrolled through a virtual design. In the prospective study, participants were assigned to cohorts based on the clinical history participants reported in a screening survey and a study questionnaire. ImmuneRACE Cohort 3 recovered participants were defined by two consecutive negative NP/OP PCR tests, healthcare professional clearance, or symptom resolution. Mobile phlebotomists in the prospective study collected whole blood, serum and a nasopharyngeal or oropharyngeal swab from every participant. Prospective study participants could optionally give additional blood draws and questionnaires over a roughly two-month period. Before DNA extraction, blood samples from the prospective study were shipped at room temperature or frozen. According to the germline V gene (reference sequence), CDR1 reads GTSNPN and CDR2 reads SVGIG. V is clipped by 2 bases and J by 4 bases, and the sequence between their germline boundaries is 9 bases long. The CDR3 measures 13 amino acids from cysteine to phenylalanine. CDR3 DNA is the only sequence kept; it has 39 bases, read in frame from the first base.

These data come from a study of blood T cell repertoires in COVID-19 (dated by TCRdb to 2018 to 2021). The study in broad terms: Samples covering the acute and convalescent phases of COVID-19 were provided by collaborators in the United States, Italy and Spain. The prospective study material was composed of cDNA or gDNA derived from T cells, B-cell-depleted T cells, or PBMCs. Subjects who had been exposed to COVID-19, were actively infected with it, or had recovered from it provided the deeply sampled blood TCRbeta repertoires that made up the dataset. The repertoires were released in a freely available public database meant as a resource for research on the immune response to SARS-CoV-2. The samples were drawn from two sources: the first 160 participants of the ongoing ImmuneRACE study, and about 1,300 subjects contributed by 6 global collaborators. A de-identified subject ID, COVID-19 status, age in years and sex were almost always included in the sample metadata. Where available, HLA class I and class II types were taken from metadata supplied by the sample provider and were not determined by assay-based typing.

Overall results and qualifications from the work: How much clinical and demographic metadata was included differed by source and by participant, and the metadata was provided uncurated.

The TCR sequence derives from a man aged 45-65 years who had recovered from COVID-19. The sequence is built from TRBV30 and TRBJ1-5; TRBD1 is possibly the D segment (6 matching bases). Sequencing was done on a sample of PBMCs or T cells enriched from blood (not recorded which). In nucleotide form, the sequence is TGTGCCTGGAGTTTACAGGGAAATCAGCCCCAGCATTTT. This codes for CAWSLQGNQPQHF.